A single sample gave rise to the 14 T cell receptor beta chains below, sequenced in a study of CD8+CD57+ T cells in acquired aplastic anemia. By flow cytometry, patients selected for sequencing had shown an expansion of CD8+CD57+ cells. The use of genomic DNA as template underpinned the TCR beta VDJ and CDR3 profiling. TCRdb itself ran the reads through MiXCR, one entry per CDR3 protein. The sample lists about 160,000 distinct CDR3 sequences; around half were seen once. The sample was sorted CD4+, CD8+, or CD8+CD57+ T cells (not recorded which) from PBMCs. The source of these receptors is a human donor with aplastic anemia.

As regards this clonotype: A much larger clone is a single base away; this may be a read error. The CDR3 carries no conserved terminal phenylalanine or tryptophan, so it likely arises from a read error. This sequence joins TRBV7-2 and TRBJ1-3, with D uncertain. The V end was cut by 1 base, the J end by 7 bases, with 5 bases between. The CDR3 length is 12 residues. From germline, CDR1 is SGHTA and CDR2 FQGNSA. The CDR3 here is CASSLVPNTIYL. DNA of the CDR3: TGTGCCAGCAGCTTAGTCCCTAACACCATATATCTT.

This clonotype has a count of ten or more. The chain couples TRBV2 to TRBJ2-6; D may be TRBD1 (6 bases). The CDR3 contains 17 residues. Deletions cut 2 bases from V and 1 base from J, with 12 bases between. Germline V gene data show CDR1 as SNHLY and CDR2 as FYNNEI. CDR3 amino acids: CASSETLTGSGANVLTF. CDR3 DNA sequence: TGTGCCAGCAGTGAAACCCTCACAGGGTCTGGGGCCAACGTCCTGACTTTC.

This chain joins TRBV10-3 and TRBJ1-5; D unresolved. The CDR3 is 16 residues long. The germline CDR1 and CDR2 sequences are ENHRY and SYGVKD. The V end was cut by 3 bases, the J end by 5 bases, with 17 bases between. DNA for the CDR3: TGTGCCATCAGTGAAGAGGCGGCAGGCGATGATCAGCCCCAGCATTTT. Amino acids: CAISEEAAGDDQPQHF.

This clonotype was seen repeatedly, ten times or more. This chain links TRBV7-2 with TRBJ1-5; tentative D call: TRBD1 (5 bases). The CDR3 runs to 14 residues. Trimming stripped 5 bases from V and 4 bases from J, with 12 bases between. Germline V lookup: CDR1 SGHTA, CDR2 FQGNSA. The DNA of the CDR3 is TGTGCCAGCAGCCCGGGGTGGGGGAATCAGCCCCAGCATTTT. Amino acids: CASSPGWGNQPQHF. Full variable domain (missing parts from reference TRBV7-2 and TRBJ1-5): GAGVSQSPSNKVTEKGKDVELRCDPISGHTALYWYRQSLGQGLEFLIYFQGNSAPDKSGLPSDRFSAERTGGSVSTLTIQRTQQEDSAVYLCASSPGWGNQPQHFGDGTRLSIL.

As to this clonotype: The conserved final phenylalanine or tryptophan is absent from the CDR3, which likely points to a read error. V gene TRBV19 combines with J gene TRBJ2-1, with 13 nucleotides matching TRBD2. The CDR3 covers 15 residues. J lost 4 bases, V lost 4 bases, and 1 base had no gene match. Germline V gene lookup returns CDR1 LNHDA and CDR2 SQIVND (reference sequence). The CDR3 bases are TGTGCCAGTAGTACGGGACTAGCGGGGTACAATGAGCAGTTCCTC. Amino acids: CASSTGLAGYNEQFL.

The rearrangement joins TRBV11-2 to TRBJ2-1; D is perhaps TRBD2 (5 bases). V was trimmed by 8 bases and J by 8 bases, leaving 10 bases between them. Germline CDR1 reads SGHAT; CDR2 reads FQNNGV. The CDR3 runs 11 residues. The CDR3 coding sequence is TGTGCCAGCCGCCGGGGTGATGAGCAGTTCTTC. It specifies CASRRGDEQFF.

J is TRBJ1-5 and V is TRBV7-6; D is undetermined. Between the trimmed V and J ends, which lost 1 base and 5 bases, there was a span of 6 bases. Per the germline V gene, CDR1 is SGHVS and CDR2 is FNYEAQ. The CDR3 totals 13 residues. CDR3: CASSLVQDQPQHF. The CDR3 nucleotides read TGTGCCAGCAGCTTAGTCCAAGATCAGCCCCAGCATTTT.

This chain joins TRBV29-1 and TRBJ2-2; D gene ambiguous. Germline CDR1 reads SQVTM; CDR2 reads ANQGSEA. This CDR3 is 13 amino acids long. V shed 2 bases and J shed 2 bases, with 6 bases lying between them. CDR3 in amino acids: CSVEQANTGELFF. The CDR3 DNA reads TGCAGCGTTGAACAGGCTAACACCGGGGAGCTGTTTTTT.

This chain links TRBV9 with TRBJ2-2; no clear D gene. The CDR3 is 12 residues long. CDR1 and CDR2 (germline): SGDLS, YYNGEE. Trimming pared 2 bases from V and 8 bases from J, leaving 7 bases between. The CDR3 nucleotides are TGTGCCAGCAGCGTCCGGGTGGGGGAGCTGTTTTTT. It translates to CASSVRVGELFF.

In its sample, this clonotype was seen once. This rearrangement joins TRBV11-3 to TRBJ2-2, with D possibly matching TRBD2 (6 bases). Deletions cut 0 bases from V and 3 bases from J, with 8 bases between. The CDR3 is 15 amino acids. Germline values: CDR1 SGHNT, CDR2 YENEEA. CDR3: CASSLDREDTGELFF. DNA for the CDR3: TGTGCCAGCAGCTTAGACAGGGAGGACACCGGGGAGCTGTTTTTT.

In regard to this clonotype: A much bigger clone sits one base away, suggesting this may be a read error. The chain carries TRBV6-1 and TRBJ1-1, with D maybe TRBD1 (6 bases). The CDR3 is 13 amino acids. Deletions cut 6 bases from V and 1 base from J, with 9 bases between. The germline V gene encodes CDR1 MNHNS and CDR2 SASEGT. The CDR3 bases are TGTGCCAGCAGGACAGGCCCGAACACTGAAGCTTTCTTT. Its protein product is CASRTGPNTEAFF.

This clonotype has ten or more counts. The V and J genes are TRBV6-2 or TRBV6-3 and TRBJ2-6; D is uncertain. Germline-derived CDR1 and CDR2 are MNHEY and SVGEGT. The CDR3 extends over 14 amino acids. V was trimmed by 11 bases and J by 4 bases, leaving 15 bases between them. CDR3 sequence (DNA): TGTGCCTCCCGAACGCCAGAGGGGGCCAACGTCCTGACTTTC. Translation gives CASRTPEGANVLTF.

J is TRBJ2-7 and V is TRBV20-1, with D perhaps matching TRBD2 (6 bases). The germline CDR1 and CDR2 sequences are DFQATT and SNEGSKA (reference sequence). V lost 6 bases and J lost 3, with 18 bases in between. The CDR3 loop spans 14 amino acids. CDR3 DNA: TGCAGTGCCAGCAGTCCCCAGGGACTCTACGAGCAGTACTTC. Its translation: CSASSPQGLYEQYF.

This sequence joins TRBV9 and TRBJ2-1; D could derive from TRBD1 or TRBD2 (6 bases each). CDR3 length equals 14 residues. The ends were cut back, 0 bases at V and 8 bases at J, with 12 bases in the middle. Germline V CDR1 and CDR2: SGDLS, YYNGEE. DNA of the CDR3: TGTGCCAGCAGCGTAGAAGGGGGGCGATATGAGCAGTTCTTC. Its protein is CASSVEGGRYEQFF.